This T cell receptor (beta chain) was sequenced during a study of graft-versus-host responses after intestinal transplantation. Study information: Multivisceral, liver-intestinal, or isolated intestinal grafts were transplanted into recipients.

V lost 1 base, J lost 7 bases, and 9 bases stayed unmatched. Germline V gives CDR1 SGHKS, CDR2 YYEKEE (reference sequence). The CDR3 runs 16 residues. Study-wide findings and caveats: Investigators detected GvH clones in recipient marrow, with some emerging earlier in ileum or blood. Early after transplant, HvG declines were associated with peak levels of circulating GvH clones.

A remark on this clone: Antigen specificity is unknown.

Profiling relied on immunoSEQ multiplex PCR, and the TCRdb table lists in-frame clones only, not all of them. The sample shows approximately 77,000 clones, less than 90% of them seen only once. Specimen: unstimulated CD4+ T cells sorted from spleen or lymph node cells, collected before intestinal transplant. This sequence joins TRBV5-5 and TRBJ2-2; 8 nucleotides match TRBD1. The clonotype originates from a human donor who received an intestinal transplant. The CDR3 DNA follows: TGTGCCAGCAGCTTGTTGACAGGGGCAGTCGGCGGGGAGCTGTTTTTT. Protein product: CASSLLTGAVGGELFF.